These 12 T cell receptor beta chains originate from one sample sequenced in a study of PD-L1 blockade in urothelial cancer. Some clones are missing from TCRdb's copy, which holds only in-frame ones; the method was immunoSEQ multiplex PCR. The sample has around 50,000 clones; around 84% are singletons. The time point: pretreatment peripheral blood. The source material was PBMCs, sampled around atezolizumab (anti-PD-L1) treatment. The receptors were gathered from a man aged 45 to 65 with urothelial cancer.

The rearrangement joins TRBV7-9 to TRBJ1-4, with 9 positions matching TRBD1. In germline, CDR1 is SEHNR, CDR2 FQNEAQ (reference sequence). V shed 3 bases and J 6 bases; nucleotides not matched to a gene: 5. The CDR3 contains 15 residues. CDR3 bases: TGTGCCAGCAGCTTTGGGACAGGGAGAGATGAAAAACTGTTTTTT. The encoded protein is CASSFGTGRDEKLFF.

The J gene is TRBJ2-1, the V gene TRBV7-6; D might be TRBD2 (7 bases). V lost 5 bases to trimming and J lost 6 bases, with 20 bases between them. The CDR3 extends over 16 amino acids. The germline gives CDR1 SGHVS, CDR2 FNYEAQ. The CDR3, as DNA: TGTGCCAGCAGCCCCCCTCGGGGGGCAAGTTCCAATGAGCAGTTCTTC. Encoded protein: CASSPPRGASSNEQFF.

V gene TRBV18 combines with J gene TRBJ2-4; TRBD1 is a possible D gene (6 bases). This CDR3 region has 14 residues. With 4 bases removed from V and 7 bases from J, the gap between germline ends came to 14 bases. From germline, CDR1 is KGHSH and CDR2 LQKENI. The CDR3 here is CASSLPQGWNIQYF. In nucleotides, the CDR3 is TGTGCCAGCTCACTCCCACAGGGATGGAACATTCAGTACTTC.

The chain is built from TRBV7-9 and TRBJ2-7, with TRBD2 identical over 7 bases. Per the germline V gene, CDR1 is SEHNR and CDR2 is FQNEAQ (reference sequence). The J segment lost 0 bases and the V segment lost 0 bases, leaving 8 bases of the junction unmatched. CDR3 size: 17 residues. The CDR3, as DNA: TGTGCCAGCAGCTTAGCGGGGGTCGGGGGGATCTCCTACGAGCAGTACTTC. It translates to CASSLAGVGGISYEQYF.

This clone appeared a single time. The rearrangement joins TRBV10-2 to TRBJ1-6; D is unresolved. The CDR3 runs 15 residues. The V gene lost 8 bases and the J gene lost 1 base, with 12 bases spanning the gap. Germline V CDR1 and CDR2: WSHSY, SAAADI. CDR3 nucleotide sequence: TGCGCCAGCCTCCGGGAGGGATCCTATAATTCACCCCTCCACTTT. Encoded protein: CASLREGSYNSPLHF.

V is TRBV30 and J is TRBJ2-3; 8 bases are shared with TRBD2. After removal of 2 bases from V and 6 bases from J, the junction contained 4 bases not matched to a gene. The CDR3 is 13 amino acids. CDR1 and CDR2 (germline): GTSNPN, SVGIG (reference sequence). For the CDR3, the DNA is TGTGCCTGGAGTCAGCGGGAGCGCGATACGCAGTATTTT. Translating gives CAWSQRERDTQYF.

This chain's CDR3 is CASSEPNERLYEQYF. The CDR3 DNA reads as TGCGCCAGCAGTGAGCCGAACGAGCGGTTATACGAGCAGTACTTC. This chain uses TRBV10-2 with TRBJ2-7, with D perhaps matching TRBD2 (5 bases). There are 15 residues in the CDR3. The V end lost 2 bases, the J end lost 4 bases, and 15 bases lay between the germline ends. The germline V gene encodes CDR1 WSHSY and CDR2 SAAADI.

The sample holds a few counts of this clone. This chain links TRBV19 with TRBJ2-2, with TRBD1 as a possible D gene (6 bases). Trimming took 9 bases from V and 0 from J, leaving 11 bases between them. Germline lookup yields CDR1 LNHDA and CDR2 SQIVND (reference sequence). The CDR3 is 14 amino acids. The CDR3 sequence: CASTDRPNTGELFF. The CDR3 coding sequence is TGTGCCAGCACCGACAGGCCGAACACCGGGGAGCTGTTTTTT.

The chain is built from TRBV5-8 and TRBJ2-3, with a tentative D call TRBD2 (7 bases). Trimming shortened V by 2 bases and J by 3 bases, and 13 bases separated the two germline ends. CDR3 length equals 15 residues. The germline V gene encodes CDR1 SGHTS and CDR2 YDEGEE. CDR3 loop: CASSFGGGATDTQYF. As DNA, the CDR3 is TGTGCCAGCAGCTTTGGTGGGGGGGCAACAGATACGCAGTATTTT.

The chain employs TRBV6-1 and TRBJ2-5, with D possibly being TRBD1 (6 bases). The CDR3 loop spans 13 amino acids. Trimming took 6 bases from V and 2 from J, leaving 10 bases between them. Germline CDR1 MNHNS, CDR2 SASEGT. The CDR3 here is CASRRTGQETQYF. The CDR3 DNA reads TGTGCCAGCAGGAGAACAGGGCAAGAGACCCAGTACTTC.

The J gene is TRBJ2-7, the V gene TRBV7-2, with D perhaps matching TRBD1 (5 bases). Germline V gene data show CDR1 as SGHTA and CDR2 as FQGNSA. The V end lost 0 bases, the J end lost 3 bases, and 9 bases lay between the germline ends. CDR3 length: 14 amino acids. DNA for the CDR3: TGTGCCAGCAGCTTAGCTTACAGGAACTACGAGCAGTACTTC. The encoded protein is CASSLAYRNYEQYF.

This sequence joins TRBV9 and TRBJ1-2; D possibly corresponds to TRBD1 (6 bases). V lost 4 bases and J lost 7, with 14 bases in between. The CDR3 extends over 13 amino acids. CDR1 is SGDLS and CDR2 is YYNGEE in the germline V gene. CDR3 DNA sequence: TGTGCCAGCAGCAATACAGGGAAGGTTGGCTACACCTTC. It codes for CASSNTGKVGYTF.